The entry below describes one TCR beta chain. Its specificity is unknown. This specimen belongs to a study of PD-L1 blockade in urothelial cancer. Study summary: Median blood clonality was about 0.081, with 82,636 unique TCRs.

Per the germline V gene, CDR1 is LNHDA and CDR2 is SQIVND (reference sequence). V dropped 0 bases and J dropped 0 bases, with 16 bases sitting between them. This CDR3 spans 18 amino acids. Study-level points and caveats: Patients who had durable benefit saw their tumor-associated blood clones expand more at 3 weeks.

Synthetic spike-ins, TCR analog templates, were added into each PCR. Method: immunoSEQ multiplex PCR; TCRdb's copy keeps in-frame clones and lacks some. The profile covers more than 45,000 clones, with approximately 86% appearing a single time and roughly 16% taken by the ten largest. The receptor's source is a man aged 60 to 75 with urothelial cancer. V is TRBV19 and J is TRBJ2-3; D is perhaps TRBD2 (5 bases). The input for sequencing was PBMCs, taken around atezolizumab (anti-PD-L1) treatment. The CDR3: CASSIDPQTRRSTDTQYF. In nucleotides, the CDR3 is TGTGCCAGTAGTATAGATCCCCAAACTAGACGTAGCACAGATACGCAGTATTTT.